Listed here are 16 T cell receptor beta chains from one sample, sequenced in a study. Via MiXCR, TCRdb re-called the RT-PCR reads, giving one row per CDR3 protein. The data show more than 600,000 distinct CDR3 sequences, with 12% to 15% seen just once and roughly 4% held by the top ten. The sequenced sample was memory CD4+ T cells from blood. All receptors come from a female donor in good health, serving as a healthy control.

A few counts support this clonotype. The chain is built from TRBV18 and TRBJ2-1, with D unclear. The CDR3 is made up of 16 amino acids. The V end was cut by 0 bases, the J end by 2 bases, with 11 bases between. Germline V gene lookup returns CDR1 KGHSH and CDR2 LQKENI. In DNA form, the CDR3 reads TGTGCCAGCTCACCACCGTCCCGGAGAGCCTACAATGAGCAGTTCTTC. Residues: CASSPPSRRAYNEQFF. Full variable domain (rest looked up from reference TRBV18 and TRBJ2-1): NAGVMQNPRHLVRRRGQEARLRCSPMKGHSHVYWYRQLPEEGLKFMVYLQKENIIDESGMPKERFSAEFPKEGPSILRIQQVVRGDSAAYFCASSPPSRRAYNEQFFGPGTRLTVL.

This clonotype was observed a few times. The J gene is TRBJ2-2, the V gene TRBV5-1, with 10 bases aligning to TRBD2. The germline gives CDR1 SGHRS, CDR2 YFSETQ. There are 15 residues in the CDR3. J was trimmed by 3 bases and V by 3 bases; bases with no gene match: 2. DNA of the CDR3: TGCGCCAGCAGCTGGCTAGCGGGAGACACCGGGGAGCTGTTTTTT. Amino acid sequence: CASSWLAGDTGELFF.

This clonotype was detected a few times. The chain couples TRBV7-2 to TRBJ2-1; weak D call: TRBD2 (5 bases). The CDR3 is made up of 15 amino acids. CDR1 and CDR2 from the germline V gene are SGHTA and FQGNSA. V was trimmed by 4 bases and J by 5 bases, leaving 15 bases between them. The CDR3: CASSSGSFPHNEQFF. CDR3 coding DNA: TGTGCCAGCAGCTCGGGGTCCTTCCCACACAATGAGCAGTTCTTC.

This clonotype was found a few times. The chain uses TRBV28 and TRBJ2-3; D remains unclear. Looked up from germline, CDR1 is MDHEN and CDR2 is SYDVKM. V dropped 5 bases and J dropped 1 base, with 7 bases sitting between them. This CDR3 has 13 residues. The CDR3 coding sequence is TGTGCCAGCAGTACGTTAGGCACAGATACGCAGTATTTT. Translated: CASSTLGTDTQYF.

This clonotype appeared a few times. The chain couples TRBV20-1 to TRBJ1-1; D may be TRBD1 (6 bases). This CDR3 has 13 residues. Germline CDR1 reads DFQATT; CDR2 reads SNEGSKA (reference sequence). Deletions cut 4 bases from V and 0 bases from J, with 9 bases between. The CDR3: CSANRDMNTEAFF. CDR3 DNA sequence: TGCAGTGCTAACAGGGATATGAACACTGAAGCTTTCTTT.

This clonotype was recorded a few times. This chain uses TRBV6-5 with TRBJ2-3; the match to TRBD1 covers 8 bases. Germline V gene lookup returns CDR1 MNHEY and CDR2 SVGAGI. V lost 6 bases, J lost 2 bases, and 7 bases stayed unmatched. The CDR3 totals 15 residues. The CDR3 here is CASSRQGPNTDTQYF. CDR3 nucleotide sequence: TGTGCCAGCAGCCGACAGGGGCCCAACACAGATACGCAGTATTTT.

This clonotype showed up many times. V usage is TRBV5-1 and J usage is TRBJ2-7; 7 bases align to TRBD1. Germline V gene sequence: CDR1 SGHRS, CDR2 YFSETQ. J was trimmed by 3 bases and V by 1 base; bases with no gene match: 7. The CDR3 spans 15 residues. The CDR3 DNA sequence: TGCGCCAGCAGCTTGTCAGGGACAGAAATCTACGAGCAGTACTTC. Protein: CASSLSGTEIYEQYF. Combining the CDR3 with reference TRBV5-1 and TRBJ2-7 gives the whole variable domain KAGVTQTPRYLIKTRGQQVTLSCSPISGHRSVSWYQQTPGQGLQFLFEYFSETQRNKGNFPGRFSGRQFSNSRSEMNVSTLELGDSALYLCASSLSGTEIYEQYFGPGTRLTVT.

Comment on this clonotype: This may be a read error: a much more frequent sequence differs by one nucleotide. V and J are TRBV7-2 and TRBJ2-3; TRBD1 might be the D (5 bases). The J call may be in error: the DNA end matches TRBJ1-5 better. The CDR3 has 13 amino acids. CDR1 is SGHTA, CDR2 FQGNSA, per germline. The CDR3 protein is CASSAARGDTQHF. The CDR3 nucleotides are TGTGCCAGCAGCGCGGCTCGGGGGGATACGCAGCATTTT.

This clonotype was counted ten times or more. This chain connects TRBV7-8 to TRBJ2-7; 9 bases match TRBD1. The CDR3 totals 12 residues. V trimming: 4 bases; J trimming: 7 bases; junction bases outside the gene matches: 2. CDR1 is SGHVS and CDR2 is FQNEAQ in the germline V gene. The DNA of the CDR3 is TGTGCCAGCAGCTCAGGACAGGGGGAGCAGTACTTC. It translates to CASSSGQGEQYF. Full variable domain (missing parts from reference TRBV7-8 and TRBJ2-7): GAGVSQSPRYKVAKRGQDVALRCDPISGHVSLFWYQQALGQGPEFLTYFQNEAQLDKSGLPSDRFFAERPEGSVSTLKIQRTQQEDSAVYLCASSSGQGEQYFGPGTRLTVT.

This chain uses TRBV7-8 with TRBJ2-1; weak D call: TRBD1 (5 bases). The V end lost 1 base, the J end lost 4 bases, and 17 bases lay between the germline ends. Per the germline V gene, CDR1 is SGHVS and CDR2 is FQNEAQ. The CDR3 extends over 17 amino acids. The CDR3 DNA reads TGTGCCAGCAGCTTAGAATCGGGCAGGGTCCGGTACAATGAGCAGTTCTTC. Its protein product is CASSLESGRVRYNEQFF.

The rearrangement joins TRBV5-4 to TRBJ2-3, with 11 positions matching TRBD2. The CDR3 runs to 15 residues. V gave up 5 bases and J gave up 4 bases; unmatched junction bases: 6. Per the germline V gene, CDR1 is SGHNT and CDR2 is YYREEE (reference sequence). The CDR3 region has the DNA TGTGCCAGCAGAATACTAGCGGGAGAGGCAGATACGCAGTATTTT. Residues: CASRILAGEADTQYF.

V is TRBV29-1 and J is TRBJ2-2; D is uncertain. This CDR3 has 13 amino acids. V was pared by 1 base and J by 7 bases, with 10 bases between. Per the germline V gene, CDR1 is SQVTM and CDR2 is ANQGSEA. The CDR3 DNA is TGCAGCGTTGAAGTAGCTGTTAGCGGGGAGCTGTTTTTT. Translation: CSVEVAVSGELFF.

In this sample, this clonotype turned up a few times. CDR3 amino acids: CASSEVGSSPLHF. The DNA for the CDR3 is TGTGCCAGCAGTGAGGTTGGGTCTTCACCCCTCCACTTT. The V call is TRBV2, the J call TRBJ1-6; D is unclear. The CDR3 has 13 residues. V lost 3 bases and J 9 bases, leaving 9 bases between the germline ends. Germline V gene lookup returns CDR1 SNHLY and CDR2 FYNNEI.

The V gene is TRBV5-5, the J gene TRBJ2-7; TRBD1 might be the D (6 bases). Per germline, CDR1 SGHKS and CDR2 YYEKEE (reference sequence). V gave up 4 bases and J gave up 0 bases, with 14 bases separating them. The CDR3 length is 15 residues. CDR3 protein: CASSRTDSNSYEQYF. CDR3 nucleotide sequence: TGTGCCAGCAGCCGAACGGACAGCAACTCCTACGAGCAGTACTTC.

This clonotype was recorded at least ten times. The chain employs TRBV12-3 or TRBV12-4 and TRBJ2-4; TRBD2 matches at 12 bases. V lost 6 bases, J lost 8 bases, and 5 bases stayed unmatched. The CDR3 has 14 amino acids. CDR3 sequence: CASRLAGGPDIQYF. The CDR3, as DNA: TGTGCCAGCAGGCTAGCGGGAGGGCCCGACATTCAGTACTTC.

The sample holds many counts of this clonotype. The chain links TRBV5-1 to TRBJ1-1; weak D call: TRBD1 (6 bases). The CDR3 loop spans 14 amino acids. Germline CDR1 is SGHRS and CDR2 is YFSETQ. V lost 4 bases and J lost 3, with 13 bases in between. CDR3 residues: CASSPGDTYTEAFF. In DNA form, the CDR3 reads TGCGCCAGCAGCCCAGGGGACACTTACACTGAAGCTTTCTTT.